This T cell receptor (beta chain) was observed in a study of blood T cell repertoires in COVID-19. The authors' processing: Researchers report that nucleated cell counts were estimated from reference gene primer amplification. Produced via immunoSEQ multiplex PCR; TCRdb's table is partial and in-frame only. V, J and clone size derive from that table, while D and trimming were established from the DNA sequence. The sample records fewer than 300,000 clones, around nine tenths being singletons. This CDR3 region has 11 residues. The germline gives CDR1 MNHNS, CDR2 SASEGT. The germline V and J ends were trimmed by 3 bases and 8 bases, with 7 bases remaining between them.

Sequenced sample: peripheral blood. This receptor was obtained from a middle-aged man who had recovered from COVID-19. This chain links TRBV6-1 with TRBJ1-2; the D is unclear. The CDR3 DNA reads as TGTGCCAGCAGTGATCATTTCGGCTACACCTTC. This encodes CASSDHFGYTF.